Listed here are 24 T cell receptor beta chains from one sample, sequenced in a study of immune evolution from preneoplasia to lung adenocarcinoma. Profiling relied on immunoSEQ multiplex PCR, and the TCRdb table lists in-frame clones only, not all of them. The sample holds 8,500 to 10,000 clones, just under 80% seen once. The sequencing input was FFPE lung adenocarcinoma in situ tissue. These receptors were obtained from a person of 80 years or more with lung adenocarcinoma.

The chain joins TRBV10-3 to TRBJ2-7; 8 positions agree with TRBD1. V lost 6 bases to trimming and J lost 6 bases; unmatched junction nucleotides: 4. Germline V gene data show CDR1 as ENHRY and CDR2 as SYGVKD. The CDR3 is 12 amino acids. In nucleotides, the CDR3 is TGTGCCATCAGAGGGACAGGAACCGAGCAGTACTTC. Encoded protein: CAIRGTGTEQYF.

This clone has more than one count but fewer than ten. V is TRBV9 and J is TRBJ2-3; D gene uncertain. The CDR3 totals 15 residues. Germline CDR1 reads SGDLS; CDR2 reads YYNGEE. The V end was cut by 0 bases, the J end by 0 bases, with 8 bases between. The CDR3 nucleotides are TGTGCCAGCAGCGTAGGACCGGTAAGCACAGATACGCAGTATTTT. It translates to CASSVGPVSTDTQYF.

The chain recombines TRBV2 with TRBJ1-5; 7 nucleotides line up with TRBD1. The V gene end was trimmed by 5 bases and the J gene end by 5 bases; junction bases not matched to a gene: 6. This CDR3 is built from 14 residues. Germline-derived CDR1 and CDR2 are SNHLY and FYNNEI. The CDR3 here is CASSKGQVDQPQHF. The CDR3 DNA sequence: TGTGCCAGCAGTAAAGGACAGGTGGATCAGCCCCAGCATTTT.

A few counts support this clone. This sequence joins TRBV7-2 and TRBJ2-3; the D gene is possibly TRBD1 (6 bases). Germline CDR1 SGHTA, CDR2 FQGNSA. V lost 3 bases and J lost 4, with 14 bases in between. The CDR3 covers 15 residues. The CDR3: CASSFQQGLADTQYF. The DNA for the CDR3 is TGTGCCAGCAGCTTTCAACAGGGCCTCGCAGATACGCAGTATTTT. Filled out from reference TRBV7-2 and TRBJ2-3, the complete variable domain reads GAGVSQSPSNKVTEKGKDVELRCDPISGHTALYWYRQSLGQGLEFLIYFQGNSAPDKSGLPSDRFSAERTGGSVSTLTIQRTQQEDSAVYLCASSFQQGLADTQYFGPGTRLTVL.

The chain couples TRBV9 to TRBJ2-7, with TRBD1 matching 7 bases. This CDR3 is 15 amino acids long. V lost 4 bases, J lost 6 bases, and 13 bases stayed unmatched. Germline lookup yields CDR1 SGDLS and CDR2 YYNGEE. CDR3 coding DNA: TGTGCCAGCAGCACAACAGGGGTTATCGCGAGCGAGCAGTACTTC. It yields the protein CASSTTGVIASEQYF. Complete variable domain (other parts from reference TRBV9 and TRBJ2-7): DSGVTQTPKHLITATGQRVTLRCSPRSGDLSVYWYQQSLDQGLQFLIQYYNGEERAKGNILERFSAQQFPDLHSELNLSSLELGDSALYFCASSTTGVIASEQYFGPGTRLTVT.

V is TRBV27 and J is TRBJ2-1; D not resolved. V was cut by 2 bases and J by 4 bases, with 9 bases left in between. Per germline, CDR1 MNHEY and CDR2 SMNVEV (reference sequence). CDR3 size: 14 residues. CDR3 coding DNA: TGTGCCAGCAGTTTAGGACCGACATACAATGAGCAGTTCTTC. Translation: CASSLGPTYNEQFF.

The chain carries TRBV19 and TRBJ2-7; TRBD1 matches at 10 bases. Looked up from germline, CDR1 is LNHDA and CDR2 is SQIVND (reference sequence). V shed 3 bases, J shed 3 bases, and the junction held 8 bases outside the gene matches. The CDR3 contains 16 residues. CDR3 sequence reads: CASSILAGTGDYEQYF. For the CDR3, the DNA is TGTGCCAGTAGTATCCTCGCCGGGACAGGGGACTACGAGCAGTACTTC.

The V call is TRBV27, the J call TRBJ2-7; tentative D call: TRBD1 (6 bases). CDR3 length equals 16 residues. Germline V gives CDR1 MNHEY, CDR2 SMNVEV (reference sequence). V shed 6 bases and J shed 4 bases, with 22 bases lying between them. CDR3 protein: CASRTTVAGVWYEQYF. CDR3 nucleotides: TGTGCCAGCAGGACTACCGTGGCAGGGGTTTGGTACGAGCAGTACTTC.

The DNA for the CDR3 is TGCGCCAGCAGCCAACAGACAGGGAGGGACGAGCAGTACTTC. Protein product: CASSQQTGRDEQYF. V gene TRBV4-1 combines with J gene TRBJ2-7, with D perhaps matching TRBD1 or TRBD2 (7 bases each). The CDR3 is 14 amino acids. Germline CDR1 reads MGHRA; CDR2 reads YSYEKL. The germline V and J ends were trimmed by 2 bases and 5 bases, with 13 bases remaining between them.

The J gene is TRBJ2-7, the V gene TRBV13; no clear D. V was shortened by 0 bases and J by 6 bases, with 12 bases between the two germline ends. Germline CDR1 PRHDT, CDR2 FYEKMQ (reference sequence). The CDR3 contains 14 residues. The CDR3 loop is CASSLGPTNREQYF. CDR3 in DNA: TGTGCCAGCAGCTTAGGACCCACAAACCGCGAGCAGTACTTC.

The chain joins TRBV11-3 to TRBJ2-1; no definite D call. The CDR3 covers 12 residues. With 0 bases removed from V and 9 bases from J, the gap between germline ends came to 6 bases. Germline V gene data show CDR1 as SGHNT and CDR2 as YENEEA. The CDR3 reads CASSLDVIEQFF. CDR3 nucleotides: TGTGCCAGCAGCTTAGATGTGATTGAGCAGTTCTTC.

The V call is TRBV19, the J call TRBJ2-3; 15 bases match TRBD2. Germline lookup yields CDR1 LNHDA and CDR2 SQIVND (reference sequence). V trimming: 2 bases; J trimming: 0 bases; junction bases outside the gene matches: 6. This CDR3 has 19 residues. CDR3 in DNA: TGTGCCAGTAGTATACGAGGACTAGCGGGGGGGCGAAGCACAGATACGCAGTATTTT. This translates into CASSIRGLAGGRSTDTQYF.

This chain uses TRBV14 with TRBJ2-7; 7 bases map to TRBD1. Germline CDR1 reads SGHDN; CDR2 reads FVKESK. V lost 0 bases and J lost 4; bases outside the gene matches: 9. This CDR3 has 16 residues. CDR3 DNA sequence: TGTGCCAGCAGCCAAGATAAGGGACAGCATTATTACGAGCAGTACTTC. Translated: CASSQDKGQHYYEQYF.

This sequence joins TRBV2 and TRBJ2-7, with D possibly being TRBD1 (5 bases). Trimming took 7 bases from V and 1 from J, leaving 11 bases between them. Germline CDR1 reads SNHLY; CDR2 reads FYNNEI. This CDR3 comprises 13 residues. CDR3 residues: CASKQEGSYEQYF. CDR3 nucleotide sequence: TGTGCCAGCAAACAGGAAGGGTCCTACGAGCAGTACTTC.

This chain uses TRBV2 with TRBJ1-2; the D is unclear. CDR3 length: 12 residues. Trimming stripped 8 bases from V and 8 bases from J, with 15 bases between. In germline, CDR1 is SNHLY, CDR2 FYNNEI. The CDR3 nucleotides read TGTGCCAGCTTCAGTGGGCGCGGGGGCTACACCTTC. It yields the protein CASFSGRGGYTF.

This chain links TRBV18 with TRBJ2-5, with D possibly matching TRBD2 (6 bases). The CDR3 spans 14 residues. V gave up 2 bases and J gave up 5 bases, with 12 bases separating them. CDR1 and CDR2 from the germline V gene are KGHSH and LQKENI. The CDR3 loop reads CASSPMIRGETQYF. DNA for the CDR3: TGTGCCAGCTCACCAATGATCCGGGGGGAGACCCAGTACTTC.

The genes are TRBV28 and TRBJ1-1; D ambiguous. Deletions cut 2 bases from V and 8 bases from J, with 12 bases between. Looked up from germline, CDR1 is MDHEN and CDR2 is SYDVKM. The CDR3 length is 13 residues. DNA for the CDR3: TGTGCCAGCAGTTTAGATAGCAGTCGGGAAGCTTTCTTT. Amino acid sequence: CASSLDSSREAFF. Full variable domain (missing parts from reference TRBV28 and TRBJ1-1): DVKVTQSSRYLVKRTGEKVFLECVQDMDHENMFWYRQDPGLGLRLIYFSYDVKMKEKGDIPEGYSVSREKKERFSLILESASTNQTSMYLCASSLDSSREAFFGQGTRLTVV.

This clone turned up a few times. The chain couples TRBV28 to TRBJ1-5; 8 bases fit TRBD1. Germline trimming cut 8 bases from V and 4 bases from J; bases unmatched to any gene: 10. From germline, CDR1 is MDHEN and CDR2 SYDVKM. The CDR3 runs to 15 residues. The CDR3 loop is CASSSSGQGNQPQHF. DNA for the CDR3: TGTGCCAGCTCTTCATCCGGACAGGGAAATCAGCCCCAGCATTTT.

The chain employs TRBV5-6 and TRBJ1-2, with 9 bases lining up with TRBD1. The V gene's germline CDR1 is SGHDT and CDR2 YYEEEE. Trimming took 4 bases from V and 4 from J; bases not matched to a gene: 8. CDR3 size: 15 residues. CDR3 sequence reads: CASSGGQGVSYGYTF. In DNA, the CDR3 is TGTGCCAGCAGCGGGGGACAGGGCGTCTCCTATGGCTACACCTTC. Full variable domain (missing parts from reference TRBV5-6 and TRBJ1-2): DAGVTQSPTHLIKTRGQQVTLRCSPKSGHDTVSWYQQALGQGPQFIFQYYEEEERQRGNFPDRFSGHQFPNYSSELNVNALLLGDSALYLCASSGGQGVSYGYTFGSGTRLTVV.

The chain recombines TRBV11-3 with TRBJ2-3; D possibly corresponds to TRBD1 (6 bases). V shed 4 bases and J shed 5 bases, with 10 bases lying between them. Germline values: CDR1 SGHNT, CDR2 YENEEA. The CDR3 consists of 13 residues. As DNA, the CDR3 is TGTGCCAGCAGCTACTCAGGGGTAGATACGCAGTATTTT. It encodes CASSYSGVDTQYF.

The gene calls are TRBV7-3 and TRBJ2-2, with 7 bases lining up with TRBD1. Trimming cost V 5 bases and J 6 bases; bases outside gene matches: 6. The CDR3 is 14 residues long. Looked up from germline, CDR1 is SGHTA and CDR2 is FQGTGA. The CDR3 reads CASSARQGSGELFF. The CDR3 DNA follows: TGTGCCAGCAGCGCGCGACAGGGATCCGGGGAGCTGTTTTTT.

The rearrangement joins TRBV7-9 to TRBJ2-3, with D possibly matching TRBD2 (5 bases). Deletions cut 3 bases from V and 6 bases from J, with 10 bases between. The germline CDR1 and CDR2 sequences are SEHNR and FQNEAQ (reference sequence). The CDR3 loop spans 13 amino acids. The CDR3 loop reads CASSLLTGDTQYF. The DNA for the CDR3 is TGTGCCAGCAGCTTGTTGACGGGGGATACGCAGTATTTT.

This chain uses TRBV7-9 with TRBJ1-3; D unclear. CDR1 and CDR2 (germline): SEHNR, FQNEAQ (reference sequence). The CDR3 sequence is 14 residues long. The germline V and J ends were trimmed by 5 bases and 0 bases, with 8 bases remaining between them. The CDR3, as DNA: TGTGCCAGCAGCCCCGGCACCTCTGGAAACACCATATATTTT. Amino acids: CASSPGTSGNTIYF.

This clone showed up just a few times. The V and J genes are TRBV4-1 and TRBJ2-1; 9 positions match TRBD1. Trimming at V came to 3 bases and at J to 2 bases, leaving 20 bases not matched to a gene. CDR1 is MGHRA, CDR2 YSYEKL, per germline. This CDR3 has 21 amino acids. The CDR3 region is CASSHETSTVWDREAYNEQFF. The CDR3 DNA reads as TGCGCCAGCAGCCATGAAACATCGACAGTATGGGACAGGGAGGCCTACAATGAGCAGTTCTTC.